This TCR beta chain derives from a study of regulatory T cells in long-lasting Graves disease (dated by TCRdb to the early 2020s). For the study in its entirety: In the newly diagnosed Graves' disease group, patients had been taking antithyroid drugs for less than 3 months. A total of approximately 35 samples underwent TCR sequencing: approximately 13 from persistent and roughly 20 from newly diagnosed Graves' disease patients. The study took place in China and was registered as a clinical trial. Persistent Graves' disease patients were compared with newly diagnosed Graves' disease patients by peripheral blood TCR sequencing and RNA sequencing. The research as a whole found: The authors noted that the small sample size was a limitation that may lower accuracy. Lower TCR Shannon entropy and fewer highly expanded clones were observed in persistent Graves' disease patients than in newly diagnosed patients, which suggested clonal expansion. Sequencing and analysis were restricted to the TCR beta chain. The study examined only peripheral blood because the primary lesion, thyroid tissue, could not be accessed. Persistent patients shared more public clonotypes among themselves (more than 2,500) than newly diagnosed patients did (more than 950). Persistent disease showed preferential use of TRBV28, TRBJ1-2 and TRBJ2-5, whereas newly diagnosed disease favored TRBV20-1 and TRBJ2-1.

The protocol used for the library was multiplex PCR. The listed sequencing device is Illumina HiSeq 4000. iRepertoire HTBI primers and Arm-PCR amplification of CDR3 regions were used to construct TCR beta libraries. Before sequencing, the PCR products underwent gel purification. Per the authors' processing: Gene usage analysis of CDR3 amino acid clonotypes used the 60 to 75 TRBV and about 15 TRBJ segments found across samples. COPE and FqMerger were used to merge filtered high-quality paired reads into contigs. BLAST was used to align contigs to IMGT TRBV, TRBD and TRBJ reference genes, and CDR3 was defined according to IMGT. Highly expanded clones were defined as clonotypes with a frequency above 0.1%. Repertoire diversity was measured by Shannon entropy, and V-J evenness by the Gini coefficient. A clonotype was considered public if more than one individual shared it. TCRdb handled the public reads itself, with Q25 trimming in fastp and clone calling in MiXCR, and kept productive beta chains. Records with the same CDR3 protein are collapsed into one entry carrying the most frequent genes and DNA. The V and J calls were not made by the authors but by TCRdb's processing. The sample yields some 320,000 distinct CDR3 sequences; under 20% were counted once. The ten largest account for around 36% of the sample.

What this sample's time point label stands for: newly diagnosed GD, antithyroid drugs for less than 3 months. For both TCR sequencing and RNA sequencing, RNA was extracted from PBMCs in TRIzol. Graves' disease was diagnosed according to American Thyroid Association guidelines. The patients came from an endocrinology department in Xi'an, China. From each patient, 7.5 to 10 milliliters of peripheral blood was collected into an EDTA anticoagulant tube. Ficoll Paque Plus density gradient separation was used to isolate PBMCs, and no further T cell sorting was done. RNA quality was checked with an Agilent 2100 Bioanalyzer and agarose gel, and concentration with a NanoDrop 2000. V loses 3 bases of germline sequence and J loses 5 bases, and the interval between the two ends is 10 bases. Including cysteine and phenylalanine, the CDR3 has 13 amino acids. Of the read, only the CDR3 DNA is kept; its 39 bases are in frame from base 1. CDR1 is given as LNHDA and CDR2 as SQIVND, both from the germline V gene (reference sequence).

This clonotype was recorded at least ten times. Its antigen remains unidentified. Within one base of it there is no much larger clone, and no base qualities were kept. The chain is made from TRBV19 and TRBJ1-1, and the D gene may be TRBD1, 5 bases matching. This TCR was recovered from a female donor with Graves disease. The sequenced sample was peripheral blood mononuclear cells (PBMCs), obtained at new diagnosis, from a patient treated with antithyroid drugs. The CDR3 protein sequence reads: CASSMGEGTEAFF. DNA sequence: TGTGCCAGTAGTATGGGGGAGGGGACTGAAGCTTTCTTT.